The rows below give T cell receptor beta chains drawn from one sample of a study of T cell responses to AZD1222 COVID-19 vaccine. TCRdb's table, derived via immunoSEQ multiplex PCR, lists solely in-frame clones and lacks some. The repertoire has approximately 82,000 clones, roughly nine tenths of them found once; the top ten carry about 5.2%. This specimen was peripheral blood, taken on day 0 of AZD1222 vaccination. The receptors were sampled from an adult in good health. The CDR3 runs from the conserved cysteine through the conserved F or W. D genes are given only for firm matches. Not every row has a clone size; where given, it reads once, few, many or a size class.

d_gene: TRBD1; v_gene: TRBV12-5; abundance: .; len: 15; CDR3aa: CASGPGQANINEQFF
d_gene: .; v_gene: TRBV27; abundance: .; len: 15; CDR3aa: CASSLTTSSYNEQFF
d_gene: .; v_gene: TRBV6-2/TRBV6-3; abundance: once; len: 16; CDR3aa: CASSYFSDTIWYEQYF
d_gene: TRBD1; v_gene: TRBV3-1/TRBV3-2; abundance: .; len: 20; CDR3aa: CASSSHSGQGKRSGTDTQYF
d_gene: .; v_gene: TRBV14; abundance: .; len: 13; CDR3aa: CASSSGGRTPLHF
d_gene: TRBD1; v_gene: TRBV30; abundance: .; len: 13; CDR3aa: CAWDRGSQETQYF
d_gene: TRBD1; v_gene: TRBV27; abundance: .; len: 13; CDR3aa: CATRRQGNQPQHF
d_gene: .; v_gene: TRBV6-5; abundance: .; len: 13; CDR3aa: CASSYGRVEKLFF
d_gene: TRBD1; v_gene: TRBV14; abundance: .; len: 15; CDR3aa: CASRRTGATEYGYTF
d_gene: TRBD1; v_gene: TRBV5-1; abundance: .; len: 14; CDR3aa: CASSYQGDADTQYF
d_gene: TRBD1; v_gene: TRBV19; abundance: .; len: 15; CDR3aa: CASSPRQGTGEKLFF
d_gene: .; v_gene: TRBV5-1; abundance: .; len: 14; CDR3aa: CASSLDIYNEKLFF
d_gene: .; v_gene: TRBV9; abundance: once; len: 15; CDR3aa: CASSGRVTTDSPLHF
d_gene: .; v_gene: TRBV27; abundance: .; len: 15; CDR3aa: CASRSGTTSNQPQHF
d_gene: .; v_gene: TRBV5-5; abundance: .; len: 16; CDR3aa: CASSLDIGGWNYGYTF
d_gene: .; v_gene: TRBV6-2/TRBV6-3; abundance: .; len: 13; CDR3aa: CASSYVGFQPQHF
d_gene: .; v_gene: TRBV25-1; abundance: .; len: 14; CDR3aa: CASSGEGWNTEAFF